What follows is one T cell receptor (beta chain) and its context. The specificity of this receptor is unknown. No per-base quality is available; no much larger clone lies one base away. In the prospective study, participants were roughly 18 to 100 years old, resided in 25 or so geographic areas of the United States, and were enrolled through a virtual design. Cohort assignment in the prospective study relied on participant-reported clinical history from a screening survey and a study questionnaire. In the prospective study, mobile phlebotomists collected whole blood, serum and a nasopharyngeal or oropharyngeal swab from each participant. Over a roughly two-month period, participants in the prospective study had the option of providing additional blood draws and questionnaires. Before DNA extraction, blood samples from the prospective study were shipped at room temperature or frozen. This specimen belongs to a study of blood T cell repertoires in COVID-19 (dated by TCRdb to 2019 to 2021). At the level of the whole study: Samples from collaborators originated in the United States, Italy and Spain and spanned both the acute and convalescent phases of COVID-19. The prospective study material was composed of cDNA or gDNA derived from T cells, B-cell-depleted T cells, or PBMCs. Subjects who had been exposed to COVID-19, were actively infected with it, or had recovered from it provided the deeply sampled blood TCRbeta repertoires that made up the dataset. The repertoires were released in a freely available public database meant as a resource for research on the immune response to SARS-CoV-2. Samples came from the ongoing ImmuneRACE study (first 160 participants) plus 1,254 subjects from 6 global collaborators. A de-identified subject ID, COVID-19 status, age in years and sex were almost always included in the sample metadata. HLA class I and class II types, where available, came from metadata supplied by the sample provider rather than from assay-based typing.

On the study overall, not on this receptor specifically: Clinical and demographic metadata were provided uncurated, with the amount varying by source and participant.

TCRbeta CDR3 regions were amplified from genomic DNA by means of the immunoSEQ Assay, a bias-controlled multiplex PCR. Under the source paper's analysis protocol: Within the assay, amplification of reference gene primers was used to estimate how many nucleated cells each sample contained. To quantify the absolute abundance of each unique TCRbeta CDR3 rearrangement, sequence reads were collapsed and filtered. For each sample, productive Simpson clonality was calculated as the square root of Simpson's diversity index across productive rearrangements. The table comes from immuneACCESS by way of TCRdb, which keeps in-frame sequences with V and J called. Part of the clones is missing from these tables; in studies checked, under half for an unresolved V gene and the rest for unknown reasons. The DNA gave D and trimming, while V, J and clone size come from that table. This sample has under 500,000 clones in its table, and roughly 87% of those were observed once. The top ten hold 1.5% to 2% of the sample.

The receptor comes from a woman aged 18-29 years with acute COVID-19. The sequenced sample was PBMCs or T cells enriched from blood (not recorded which).

The CDR3 protein sequence reads: CASRPQGGVYGYTF. The sequence in DNA is TGTGCCAGCAGACCCCAGGGGGGTGTCTATGGCTACACCTTC. Rearrangement joined TRBV28 to TRBJ1-2; 7 bases in the junction line up with TRBD1. CDR1 MDHEN and CDR2 SYDVKM are derived from the germline V gene. Trimmed from V: 6 bases; trimmed from J: 4 bases; junction bases lacking a gene match: 8. The CDR3 holds 14 amino acids from the cysteine to the phenylalanine. Of all the DNA, just the CDR3 is kept, 42 bases in frame from base 1.